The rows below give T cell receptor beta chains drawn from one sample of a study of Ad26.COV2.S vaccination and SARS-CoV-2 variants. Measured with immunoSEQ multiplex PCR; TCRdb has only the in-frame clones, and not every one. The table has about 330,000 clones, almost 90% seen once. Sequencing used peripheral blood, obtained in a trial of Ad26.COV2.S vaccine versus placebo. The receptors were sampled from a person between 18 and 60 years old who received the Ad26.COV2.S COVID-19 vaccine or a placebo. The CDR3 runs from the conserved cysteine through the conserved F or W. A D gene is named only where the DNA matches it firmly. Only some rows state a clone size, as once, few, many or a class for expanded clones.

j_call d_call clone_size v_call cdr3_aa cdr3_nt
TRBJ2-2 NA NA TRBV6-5 CASSYSEGSGELFF TGTGCCAGCAGTTACTCAGAGGGTTCGGGGGAGCTGTTTTTT
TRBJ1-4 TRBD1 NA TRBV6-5 CASSYQTGGEKLFF TGTGCCAGCAGTTACCAGACAGGGGGTGAAAAACTGTTTTTT
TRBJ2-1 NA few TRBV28 CATSIPSYNEQFF TGTGCCACATCGATACCATCCTACAATGAGCAGTTCTTC
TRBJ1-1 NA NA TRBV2 CASRAARLNTEAFF TGTGCCAGCAGGGCCGCCCGTTTGAACACTGAAGCTTTCTTT
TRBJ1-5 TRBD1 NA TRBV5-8 CASSFPRTGNNQPQHF TGTGCCAGCAGCTTCCCCCGGACAGGGAACAATCAGCCCCAGCATTTT
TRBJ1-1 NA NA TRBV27 CASSLMGAEAFF TGTGCCAGCAGTTTAATGGGAGCTGAAGCTTTCTTT
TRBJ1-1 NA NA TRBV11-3 CASSPTGGLATEAFF TGTGCCAGCAGCCCTACGGGGGGGTTGGCCACTGAAGCTTTCTTT
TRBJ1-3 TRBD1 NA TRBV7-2 CASTRTGVSGNTIYF TGTGCCAGCACTAGGACAGGGGTCTCTGGAAACACCATATATTTT
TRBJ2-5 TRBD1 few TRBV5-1 CASSPGTGVETQYF TGCGCCAGCAGCCCGGGGACAGGGGTAGAGACCCAGTACTTC
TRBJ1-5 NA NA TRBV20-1 CSAGGDQPQHF TGCAGTGCTGGCGGGGATCAGCCCCAGCATTTT
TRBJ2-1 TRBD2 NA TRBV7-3 CASSLAYLAGAGSNEQFF TGTGCCAGCAGCTTAGCTTACCTAGCGGGAGCAGGAAGCAATGAGCAGTTCTTC
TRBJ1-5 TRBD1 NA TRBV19 CASRDRGVYWDQPQHF TGTGCCAGCAGGGACAGGGGAGTGTATTGGGATCAGCCCCAGCATTTT
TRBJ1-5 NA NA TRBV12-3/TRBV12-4 CASSSRGLWPQHF TGTGCCAGCAGCTCTCGTGGGTTGTGGCCCCAGCATTTT
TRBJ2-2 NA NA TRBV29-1 CSVSPGQNTGELFF TGCAGCGTTAGTCCGGGACAGAACACCGGGGAGCTGTTTTTT
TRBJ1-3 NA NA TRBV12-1 CASRGGGSGNTIYF TGTGCCAGCAGGGGTGGAGGCTCTGGAAACACCATATATTTT
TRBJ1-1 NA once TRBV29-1 CSVRGVANTEAFF TGCAGTGTAAGAGGGGTCGCGAACACTGAAGCTTTCTTT
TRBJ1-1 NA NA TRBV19 CASQGKVMNTEAFF TGTGCCAGCCAGGGGAAGGTGATGAACACTGAAGCTTTCTTT
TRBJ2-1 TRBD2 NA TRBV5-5 CASSKGAGVNNEQFF TGTGCCAGCTCCAAAGGGGCGGGAGTCAACAATGAGCAGTTCTTC
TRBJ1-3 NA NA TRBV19 CASSQGTGNTIYF TGTGCCAGTAGCCAGGGGACTGGAAACACCATATATTTT
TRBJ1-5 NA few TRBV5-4 CASSLQWSSDQPQHF TGTGCCAGCAGTTTACAGTGGAGCAGCGATCAGCCCCAGCATTTT
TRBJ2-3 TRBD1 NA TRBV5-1 CASSLLSRDRGSTDTQYF TGCGCCAGTAGCCTACTGTCCCGGGACAGGGGTTCCACAGATACGCAGTATTTT
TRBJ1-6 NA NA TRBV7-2 CASSPPGLYGNNSPLHF TGTGCCAGCAGCCCGCCCGGGCTCTACGGGAATAATTCACCCCTCCACTTT
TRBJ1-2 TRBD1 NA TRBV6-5 CASSYPGGNGYTF TGTGCCAGCAGTTATCCAGGGGGCAATGGCTACACCTTC
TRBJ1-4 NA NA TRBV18 CASSPQGGEKLFF TGTGCCAGCTCACCACAGGGAGGAGAAAAACTGTTTTTT
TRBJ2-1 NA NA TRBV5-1 CASSLKRGGANEQFF TGCGCCAGCAGCCTTAAACGTGGGGGGGCCAATGAGCAGTTCTTC
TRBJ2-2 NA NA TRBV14 CASSQVDLQVHPGELFF TGTGCCAGCAGCCAAGTCGACTTACAGGTCCACCCCGGGGAGCTGTTTTTT
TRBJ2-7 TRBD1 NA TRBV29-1 CSAGQSYEQYF TGCAGCGCGGGACAGTCCTACGAGCAGTACTTC
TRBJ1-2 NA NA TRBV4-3 CASSQVSDYGYTF TGCGCCAGCAGCCAAGTCAGCGATTATGGCTACACCTTC
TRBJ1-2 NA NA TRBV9 CASSPGGPGYTF TGTGCCAGCAGCCCGGGGGGGCCGGGCTACACCTTC
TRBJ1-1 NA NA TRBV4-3 CASSPEAEMNTEAFF TGCGCCAGCAGCCCTGAGGCAGAAATGAACACTGAAGCTTTCTTT
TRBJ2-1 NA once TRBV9 CASGGTYNEQFF TGTGCCAGTGGAGGGACCTACAATGAGCAGTTCTTC
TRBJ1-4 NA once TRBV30 CAWMAGPEKLFF TGTGCCTGGATGGCAGGGCCTGAAAAACTGTTTTTT
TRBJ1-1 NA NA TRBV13 CASSLDRMATEAFF TGTGCCAGCAGCTTAGATCGTATGGCCACTGAAGCTTTCTTT
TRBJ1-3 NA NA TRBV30 CAWSVLGNTIYF TGTGCCTGGAGTGTACTGGGAAACACCATATATTTT
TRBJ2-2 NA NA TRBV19 CASSPEWDENTGELFF TGTGCCAGTAGTCCGGAATGGGACGAGAACACCGGGGAGCTGTTTTTT
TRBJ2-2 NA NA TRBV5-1 CASSLQAGAGELFF TGCGCCAGCAGCTTACAGGCAGGGGCCGGGGAGCTGTTTTTT
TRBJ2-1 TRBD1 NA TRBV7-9 CASSFPGQGFNEQFF TGTGCCAGCAGTTTCCCGGGACAGGGATTCAATGAGCAGTTCTTC
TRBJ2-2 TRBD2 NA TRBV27 CASSFGGAGELFF TGTGCCAGCAGTTTTGGGGGGGCCGGGGAGCTGTTTTTT
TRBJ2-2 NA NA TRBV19 CASSLTASANTGELFF TGTGCCAGTAGTCTGACAGCTAGCGCGAACACCGGGGAGCTGTTTTTT
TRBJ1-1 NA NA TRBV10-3 CAISEGIEAFF TGTGCCATCAGTGAGGGAATTGAAGCTTTCTTT
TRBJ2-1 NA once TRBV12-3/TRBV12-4 CASSLRPEVEQFF TGTGCCAGCAGCCTCAGGCCGGAGGTTGAGCAGTTCTTC
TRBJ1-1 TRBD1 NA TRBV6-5 CASSFRVTGGPEAFF TGTGCCAGCAGTTTTCGGGTCACAGGGGGGCCTGAAGCTTTCTTT
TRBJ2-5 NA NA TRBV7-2 CASSLAGPGGETQYF TGTGCCAGCAGCTTAGCGGGGCCTGGCGGGGAGACCCAGTACTTC
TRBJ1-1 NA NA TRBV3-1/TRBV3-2 CASSPHRDTEAFF TGTGCCAGCAGCCCGCACAGGGACACTGAAGCTTTCTTT
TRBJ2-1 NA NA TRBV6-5 CASSIGRQFF TGTGCCAGCAGTATTGGGAGGCAGTTCTTC
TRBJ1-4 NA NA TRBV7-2 CASSLYQKYEKLFF TGTGCCAGCAGCTTGTATCAGAAGTATGAAAAACTGTTTTTT
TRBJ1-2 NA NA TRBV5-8 CASRLAYREVYGYTF TGTGCCAGCAGACTCGCGTATAGGGAAGTCTACGGCTACACCTTC
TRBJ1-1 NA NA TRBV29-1 CSVPGSTEAFF TGCAGCGTTCCTGGGTCGACTGAAGCTTTCTTT
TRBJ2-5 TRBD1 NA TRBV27 CASVATGGGETQYF TGTGCCAGTGTGGCCACAGGGGGCGGTGAGACCCAGTACTTC
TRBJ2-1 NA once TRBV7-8 CASSRVGDPSYNEQFF TGTGCCAGCAGCCGAGTCGGGGACCCCTCCTACAATGAGCAGTTCTTC
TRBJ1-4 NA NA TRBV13 CASSSGTLGEKLFF TGTGCCAGCAGCTCCGGGACCTTGGGTGAAAAACTGTTTTTT
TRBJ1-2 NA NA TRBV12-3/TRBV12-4 CASSRGGYGYTF TGTGCCAGCAGTAGAGGGGGGTATGGCTACACCTTC
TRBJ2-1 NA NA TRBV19 CASSIGGVPFGEQFF TGTGCCAGTAGTATTGGGGGCGTGCCCTTCGGTGAGCAGTTCTTC
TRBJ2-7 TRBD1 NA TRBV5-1 CASSWGDRVYEQYF TGCGCCAGCAGCTGGGGGGACAGGGTCTACGAGCAGTACTTC
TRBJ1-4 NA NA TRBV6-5 CASSLESRFNEKLFF TGTGCCAGCAGCCTTGAATCCAGATTTAATGAAAAACTGTTTTTT
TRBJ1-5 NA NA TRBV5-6 CASSLLASRGNQPQHF TGTGCCAGCAGCTTGCTGGCATCCCGCGGCAATCAGCCCCAGCATTTT
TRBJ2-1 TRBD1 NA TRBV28 CASREPGTGVNEQFF TGTGCCAGCAGGGAACCCGGGACAGGGGTTAATGAGCAGTTCTTC
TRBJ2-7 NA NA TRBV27 CASSSGSNYEQYF TGTGCCAGCAGTTCGGGGTCCAACTACGAGCAGTACTTC